The clone carrying this TCR beta chain was observed many times. The ends were cut back, 2 bases at V and 8 bases at J, with 4 bases in the middle. Germline V CDR1 and CDR2: LNHDA, SQIVND (reference sequence). The CDR3 runs to 11 residues. The source of the sample is a study of regulatory T cells in long-lasting Graves disease. Time point: newly diagnosed GD, antithyroid drugs for less than 3 months. PBMC RNA served as the TCR library source. With iRepertoire HTBI primers and Arm-PCR of CDR3 regions, TCR beta libraries were built. How the authors handled the data: The samples included approximately 62 TRBV and over eleven TRBJ segments. One entry per CDR3 protein, called by TCRdb with MiXCR from the multiplex PCR reads. The V and J calls were not made by the authors but by TCRdb's processing. The table has around 400,000 distinct CDR3 sequences, around 11% seen once. The same sample was also used in a study of T cells in Graves' hyperthyroidism and ophthalmopathy.

This clonotype originated in a woman in her late teens or twenties with Graves disease. The sample consisted of peripheral blood mononuclear cells (PBMCs), taken at new diagnosis, from a patient treated with antithyroid drugs. This chain connects TRBV19 to TRBJ2-1; no clear D gene. This chain's CDR3 is CASSIWDEQFF. As DNA, the CDR3 is TGTGCCAGTAGTATATGGGATGAGCAGTTCTTC.